This T cell receptor beta chain stems from a study of shared clonotypes between healthy human individuals. Looking at the study overall: Used for every donor were three CD4 naive, three CD4 memory, two CD8 naive and one CD8 memory plate.

On this clone itself: Its specificity is not known.

The assay was carried out at the deep level. The method was immunoSEQ multiplex PCR; TCRdb's version includes in-frame clones alone and lacks a portion of them. The sample holds 980,000 or so clones, 76% seen once. Study-level results: A generally larger estimated richness was seen in naive subsets than in memory subsets.

The CDR3 runs to 14 residues. The CD4+ fraction was divided into a CD45RA+ naive subset and a CD45RA-negative memory subset. This sequence was found in a man aged 18 to 29 in good health. The sequencing input was memory CD4+ T cells sorted from blood. The subset here: CD45RA-negative fraction. This rearrangement joins TRBV7-5 to TRBJ2-5; the listed D gene, TRBD1, was not tested against the DNA. TRBV7-5 is deemed a pseudogene. For the CDR3, the DNA is TGTGCCAGAAGCTTAGAGTGGCTCCAAGAGACCCAGTACTTC. It codes for CARSLEWLQETQYF.